This TCR beta chain was found in a study of blood T cell repertoires in COVID-19. Study in general: Italy, Spain and the United States were the sources of the convalescent and acute COVID-19 samples. PBMCs, B-cell-depleted T cells, or T cells provided the cDNA or gDNA that made up the material.

Recovery meant two consecutive negative NP/OP PCR tests, professional clearance, or resolved symptoms. This table comes from immunoSEQ multiplex PCR, and its TCRdb copy is limited to in-frame clones, with some not included. Counted here are 200,000 to 300,000 clones, approximately 90% occurring once; the ten biggest clones make up 8.8%. The CDR3 runs to 16 residues. The V gene's germline CDR1 is SGHTA and CDR2 FQGNSA. Trimming cost V 1 base and J 9 bases; bases outside gene matches: 7. This TCR was recovered from a man aged 35 to 55 who had recovered from COVID-19. The chain has TRBV7-2 and TRBJ2-1; 12 bases match TRBD2. Sequenced sample: PBMCs or T cells enriched from blood (not recorded which). CDR3 residues: CASSLVSSGRAREQFF. CDR3 sequence (DNA): TGTGCCAGCAGCTTAGTTTCTAGCGGGAGGGCACGTGAGCAGTTCTTC.